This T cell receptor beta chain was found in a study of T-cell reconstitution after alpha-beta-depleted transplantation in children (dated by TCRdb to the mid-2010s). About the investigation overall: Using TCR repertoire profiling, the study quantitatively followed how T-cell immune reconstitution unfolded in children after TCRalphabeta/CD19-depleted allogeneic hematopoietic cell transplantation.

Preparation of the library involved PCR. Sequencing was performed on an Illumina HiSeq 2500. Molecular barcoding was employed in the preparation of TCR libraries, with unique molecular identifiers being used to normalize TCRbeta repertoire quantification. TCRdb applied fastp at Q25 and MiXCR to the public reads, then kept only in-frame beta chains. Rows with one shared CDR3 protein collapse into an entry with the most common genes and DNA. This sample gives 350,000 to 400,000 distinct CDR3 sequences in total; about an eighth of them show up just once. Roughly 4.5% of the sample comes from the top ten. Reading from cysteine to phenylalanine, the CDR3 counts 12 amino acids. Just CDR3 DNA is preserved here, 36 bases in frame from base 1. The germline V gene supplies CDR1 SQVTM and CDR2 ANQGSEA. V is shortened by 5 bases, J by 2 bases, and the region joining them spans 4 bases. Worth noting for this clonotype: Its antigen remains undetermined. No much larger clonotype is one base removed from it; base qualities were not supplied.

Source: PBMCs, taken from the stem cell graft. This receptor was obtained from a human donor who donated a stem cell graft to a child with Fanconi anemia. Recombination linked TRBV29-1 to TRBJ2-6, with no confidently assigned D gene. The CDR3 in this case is CSVQTGANVLTF. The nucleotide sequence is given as TGCAGCGTTCAAACTGGGGCCAACGTCCTGACTTTC.